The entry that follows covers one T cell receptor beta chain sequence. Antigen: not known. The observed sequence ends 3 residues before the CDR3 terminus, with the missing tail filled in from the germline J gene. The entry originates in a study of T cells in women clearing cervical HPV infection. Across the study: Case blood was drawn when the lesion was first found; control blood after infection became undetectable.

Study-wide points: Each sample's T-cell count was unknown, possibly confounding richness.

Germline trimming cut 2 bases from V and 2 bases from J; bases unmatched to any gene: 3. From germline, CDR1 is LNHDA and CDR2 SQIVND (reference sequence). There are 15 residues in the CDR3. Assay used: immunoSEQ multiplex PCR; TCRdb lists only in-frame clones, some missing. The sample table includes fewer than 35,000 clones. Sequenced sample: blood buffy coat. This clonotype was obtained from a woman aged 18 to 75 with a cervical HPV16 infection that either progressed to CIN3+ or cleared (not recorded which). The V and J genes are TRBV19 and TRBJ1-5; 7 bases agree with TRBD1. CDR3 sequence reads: CASSITGEGNQPQHF. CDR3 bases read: TGTGCCAGTAGTATAACAGGGGAGGGCAATCAGCCC.